Listed below are T cell receptor beta chains from one sample, sequenced in a study of T cells in Graves' hyperthyroidism and ophthalmopathy. One entry per CDR3 protein results from TCRdb running MiXCR on the multiplex PCR reads. The table has about 640,000 distinct CDR3 sequences, 13% to 15% seen once. Sample: blood. These receptors were collected from a woman between 45 and 65 years old with Graves' ophthalmopathy. Each CDR3 is given with its conserved first and last residue. The order of the fields is clone size, CDR3 length, D gene, V gene, J gene, CDR3 DNA, CDR3 protein. A D gene is named only where the DNA matches it firmly. Clone size, where shown, is once, few, many, or a class for clones that have expanded.

many	14	-	TRBV6-5	TRBJ1-2	TGTGCCAGCAGTTACTCAGACAGTAACTATGGCTACACCTTC	CASSYSDSNYGYTF
once	18	TRBD1	TRBV2	TRBJ1-2	TGTGCCAGCAGTACAGGACAGGGTTGGGGCGGGGCGAACTATGGCTACACCTTC	CASSTGQGWGGANYGYTF
-	14	TRBD2	TRBV20-1	TRBJ2-7	TGCAGTGCCAAGGGACTAGCGGAAATCTACGAGCAGTACTTC	CSAKGLAEIYEQYF
many	18	-	TRBV18	TRBJ1-4	TGTGCCAGCTCACCAAACCCGGCCGTCGAGGCGGCTAATGAAAAACTGTTTTTT	CASSPNPAVEAANEKLFF
many	14	TRBD1	TRBV10-3	TRBJ2-7	TGTGCCATCAGTGAGGACAGGGGGTTTTACGAGCAGTACTTC	CAISEDRGFYEQYF
few	15	TRBD2	TRBV9	TRBJ2-1	TGTGCCAGCAGCGCCGTAGCGGGAGGGCCAGATGAGCAGTTCTTC	CASSAVAGGPDEQFF
-	14	TRBD2	TRBV7-9	TRBJ2-1	TGTGCCAGCAGTCGGGACTCTAGCGGGGGGCCGCAGTTCTTC	CASSRDSSGGPQFF
-	14	-	TRBV2	TRBJ2-7	TGTGCCAGCAGTCCTCGACCATTGGCCTACGAGCAGTACTTC	CASSPRPLAYEQYF
many	15	TRBD1	TRBV5-1	TRBJ1-1	TGCGCCAGCAGCCCGATACAGGGGAGGGACACTGAAGCTTTCTTT	CASSPIQGRDTEAFF
many	13	TRBD2	TRBV6-2/TRBV6-3	TRBJ2-7	TGTGCCAGCAGCCAGCGACTAGCGATCGAGCAGTACTTC	CASSQRLAIEQYF
once	16	-	TRBV7-9	TRBJ2-1	TGTGCCAGCAGCTTCCAGCGCACCCAATCCTACAATGAGCAGTTCTTC	CASSFQRTQSYNEQFF
many	15	TRBD1	TRBV27	TRBJ2-1	TGTGCCAGCAACCCACAGGGGTTCTCCTACAATGAGCAGTTCTTC	CASNPQGFSYNEQFF
many	17	TRBD2	TRBV9	TRBJ2-7	TGTGCCAGCAGCGCGGAACCGGGACTAGCGGGATTCTACGAGCAGTACTTC	CASSAEPGLAGFYEQYF
few	17	TRBD2	TRBV7-9	TRBJ2-2	TGTGCCAGCAGCTTAGAATTGCAGCGGGGGAACACCGGGGAGCTGTTTTTT	CASSLELQRGNTGELFF
-	14	TRBD2	TRBV20-1	TRBJ2-1	TGCAGTGCTAGAGATCTGGCGGGAGGCTATGAGCAGTTCTTC	CSARDLAGGYEQFF
few	16	-	TRBV24-1	TRBJ1-5	TGTGCCACCAGTGATTCAGGGAAATCAAGCAATCAGCCCCAGCATTTT	CATSDSGKSSNQPQHF
once	18	TRBD2	TRBV7-9	TRBJ2-1	TGTGCCAGCAGCTCCGGGACTAGCGGGAGGTACTCCTACAATGAGCAGTTCTTC	CASSSGTSGRYSYNEQFF
few	17	TRBD2	TRBV19	TRBJ2-1	TGTGCCAGTAGTCTGGTGATAGCGGGAGGAGGCTACAATGAGCAGTTCTTC	CASSLVIAGGGYNEQFF
many	15	-	TRBV28	TRBJ1-6	TGTGCCAGCAGTTGGGAGAGGTCCTATAATTCACCCCTCCACTTT	CASSWERSYNSPLHF
many	15	TRBD2	TRBV6-2/TRBV6-3	TRBJ2-5	TGTGCCAGCAGTTCGGTGTCACTAGCGGAAGAGACCCAGTACTTC	CASSSVSLAEETQYF
many	19	-	TRBV28	TRBJ1-5	TGTGCCAGCCCCAGGGCGACCAACAGAAAGGGAAGGGCCTATCAGCCCCAGCATTTT	CASPRATNRKGRAYQPQHF
many	14	TRBD2	TRBV5-8	TRBJ2-1	TGTGCCAGCAGCTTAGCGGGAGCGGCAAATGAGCAGTTCTTC	CASSLAGAANEQFF
many	19	TRBD2	TRBV28	TRBJ2-1	TGTGCCAGCAGTTGGACTAGCGGGAGATCCGTCTTGTCCTACAATGAGCAGTTCTTC	CASSWTSGRSVLSYNEQFF
many	15	TRBD1	TRBV11-3	TRBJ2-5	TGTGCCAGCAGCTTAGATAGGACAGGAACAGAGACCCAGTACTTC	CASSLDRTGTETQYF
many	17	TRBD2	TRBV12-3/TRBV12-4	TRBJ2-1	TGTGCCAGCAGACGGACATCACCGGGACTAGCCCACAATGAGCAGTTCTTC	CASRRTSPGLAHNEQFF
-	14	-	TRBV12-3/TRBV12-4	TRBJ1-1	TGTGCCAGCAGTAAGGGCTGGGGGACCACTGAAGCTTTCTTT	CASSKGWGTTEAFF
-	12	-	TRBV6-1	TRBJ2-5	TGTGCCAGTTGGACAGCTCAAGAGACCCAGTACTTC	CASWTAQETQYF
few	13	TRBD2	TRBV29-1	TRBJ2-1	TGCAGCGTTGAACGGGGACTAGCGGGAGGGCAGTTCTTC	CSVERGLAGGQFF
-	15	-	TRBV6-4	TRBJ2-3	TGTGCCAGCAGTGACAAGGGGGAGGGCACAGATACGCAGTATTTT	CASSDKGEGTDTQYF
many	13	TRBD1	TRBV5-1	TRBJ1-1	TGCGCCAGCGGACTAACAGGGGAAGGCGAAGCTTTCTTT	CASGLTGEGEAFF
few	18	-	TRBV4-1	TRBJ1-1	TGCGCCAGCAGCCAAGATACACGGGCCCCCCGGATGAACACTGAAGCTTTCTTT	CASSQDTRAPRMNTEAFF
many	15	-	TRBV7-2	TRBJ1-1	TGTGCCAGCAGCTCAACCGGGACACCGAACACTGAAGCTTTCTTT	CASSSTGTPNTEAFF
many	15	TRBD2	TRBV6-2/TRBV6-3	TRBJ2-3	TGTGCCAGCAGTAGAAACATCGGGACTAGCGGTACGCAGTATTTT	CASSRNIGTSGTQYF
few	14	-	TRBV9	TRBJ1-1	TGTGCCAGCGGAAACAATCGCGGCCACACTGAAGCTTTCTTT	CASGNNRGHTEAFF
few	16	TRBD1	TRBV6-1	TRBJ1-1	TGTGCCAGCAGTCCTCAGGCCGGGACAGGGGACACTGAAGCTTTCTTT	CASSPQAGTGDTEAFF
few	14	TRBD1	TRBV14	TRBJ1-2	TGTGCCAGCAGCCAAATGACAGGGTCCTATGGCTACACCTTC	CASSQMTGSYGYTF
-	14	TRBD1	TRBV9	TRBJ2-7	TGTGCCAGCAGCGTAGGGGTCCAGGGGGTCGAGCAGTACTTC	CASSVGVQGVEQYF
many	13	-	TRBV5-1	TRBJ1-1	TGCGCCAGCAGCCTCGGAAGGAGGACTGAAGCTTTCTTT	CASSLGRRTEAFF
-	14	-	TRBV7-2	TRBJ1-2	TGTGCCAGCAGCTTAGGGAGACAGAACTATGGCTACACCTTC	CASSLGRQNYGYTF
many	16	TRBD2	TRBV20-1	TRBJ2-3	TGCAGTGCTAGAGAGGTGACTAGCGGGATTGCAGATACGCAGTATTTT	CSAREVTSGIADTQYF
many	20	TRBD1	TRBV6-2/TRBV6-3	TRBJ2-5	TGTGCCAGCAGTTACGTCCCCGGGACAGCGCCAAAGCCCAAGAGTGAGACCCAGTACTTC	CASSYVPGTAPKPKSETQYF
-	17	TRBD1	TRBV11-2	TRBJ1-5	TGTGCCAGCAGCCCGGGGACAGGGAAGGTGAGCAATCAGCCCCAGCATTTT	CASSPGTGKVSNQPQHF
many	12	-	TRBV3-1	TRBJ1-5	TGTGCCAGCAGCCCTCCTGGGGGGCCCCAGCATTTT	CASSPPGGPQHF
many	12	-	TRBV20-1	TRBJ2-7	TGCAGTGCTAGGACAGGAACCTACGAGCAGTACTTC	CSARTGTYEQYF
-	18	TRBD2	TRBV19	TRBJ2-1	TGTGCCAGTAGTAGTTCCGCTAGCGGAGTTAGTCTCTACAATGAGCAGTTCTTC	CASSSSASGVSLYNEQFF
many	16	-	TRBV15	TRBJ2-7	TGTGCCACCAGCAGAGATGCAGGGACCACCTCCTACGAGCAGTACTTC	CATSRDAGTTSYEQYF
many	12	-	TRBV6-1	TRBJ2-7	TGTGCCAGCGGCACCGGCCCCTACGAGCAGTACTTC	CASGTGPYEQYF
-	15	-	TRBV7-9	TRBJ2-2	TGTGCCAGCAGCTTTGTAGGGACATCGGCCGGGGAGCTGTTTTTT	CASSFVGTSAGELFF
many	14	TRBD2	TRBV30	TRBJ2-5	TGTGCCTGGAGTGTATTAGCGGGAGGCGAGACCCAGTACTTC	CAWSVLAGGETQYF
many	16	TRBD1	TRBV27	TRBJ2-2	TGTGCCAGCAGTGGTCCCGACAGGGGAAAAATCGGGGAGCTGTTTTTT	CASSGPDRGKIGELFF